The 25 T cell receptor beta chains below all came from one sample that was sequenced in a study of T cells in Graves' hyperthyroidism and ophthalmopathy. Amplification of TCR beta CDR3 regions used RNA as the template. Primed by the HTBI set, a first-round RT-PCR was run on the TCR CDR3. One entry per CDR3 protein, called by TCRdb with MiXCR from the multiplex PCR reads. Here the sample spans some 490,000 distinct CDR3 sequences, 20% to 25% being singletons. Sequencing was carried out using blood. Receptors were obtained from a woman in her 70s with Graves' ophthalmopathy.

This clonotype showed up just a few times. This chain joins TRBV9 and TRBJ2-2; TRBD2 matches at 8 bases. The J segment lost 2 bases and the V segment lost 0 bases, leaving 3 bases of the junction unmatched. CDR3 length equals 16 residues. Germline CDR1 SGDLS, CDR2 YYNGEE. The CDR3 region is CASSVELAENTGELFF. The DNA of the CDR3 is TGTGCCAGCAGCGTAGAACTAGCGGAAAACACCGGGGAGCTGTTTTTT.

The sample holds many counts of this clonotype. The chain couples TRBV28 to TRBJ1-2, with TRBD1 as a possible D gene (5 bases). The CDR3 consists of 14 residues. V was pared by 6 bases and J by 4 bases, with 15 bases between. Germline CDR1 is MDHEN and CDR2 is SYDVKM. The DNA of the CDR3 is TGTGCCAGCAGCTACAGGCCGACATCCTATGGCTACACCTTC. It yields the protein CASSYRPTSYGYTF.

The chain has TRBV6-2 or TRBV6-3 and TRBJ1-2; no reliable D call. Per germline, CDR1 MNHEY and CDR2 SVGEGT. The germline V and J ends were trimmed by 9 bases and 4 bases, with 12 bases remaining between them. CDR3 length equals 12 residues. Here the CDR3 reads CASWEVGYGYTF. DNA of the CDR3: TGTGCCAGTTGGGAGGTCGGCTATGGCTACACCTTC.

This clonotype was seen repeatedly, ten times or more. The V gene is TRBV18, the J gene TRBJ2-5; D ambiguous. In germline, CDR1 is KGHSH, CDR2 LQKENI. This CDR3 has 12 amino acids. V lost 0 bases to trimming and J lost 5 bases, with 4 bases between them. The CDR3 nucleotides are TGTGCCAGCTCACCACCGATCGAGACCCAGTACTTC. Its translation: CASSPPIETQYF.

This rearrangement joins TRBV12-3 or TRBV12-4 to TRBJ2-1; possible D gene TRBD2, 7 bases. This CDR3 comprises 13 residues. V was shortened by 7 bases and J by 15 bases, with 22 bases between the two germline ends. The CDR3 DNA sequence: TGTGCCAGCACTCTCTCCGAGCGGGGACATCGGTTCTTC. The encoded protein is CASTLSERGHRFF.

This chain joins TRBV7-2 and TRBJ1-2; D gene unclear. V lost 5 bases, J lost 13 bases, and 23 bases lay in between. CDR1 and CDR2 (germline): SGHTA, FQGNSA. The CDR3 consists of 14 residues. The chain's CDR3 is CASSHPETLSGCTF. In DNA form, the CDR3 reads TGTGCCAGCAGCCACCCCGAGACTCTTTCGGGGTGCACCTTC.

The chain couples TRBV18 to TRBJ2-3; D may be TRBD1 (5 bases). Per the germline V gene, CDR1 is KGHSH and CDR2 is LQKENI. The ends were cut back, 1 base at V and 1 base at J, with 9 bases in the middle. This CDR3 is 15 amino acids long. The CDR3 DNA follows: TGTGCCAGCTCACCACAGGCAGGGCGCACAGATACGCAGTATTTT. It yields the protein CASSPQAGRTDTQYF.

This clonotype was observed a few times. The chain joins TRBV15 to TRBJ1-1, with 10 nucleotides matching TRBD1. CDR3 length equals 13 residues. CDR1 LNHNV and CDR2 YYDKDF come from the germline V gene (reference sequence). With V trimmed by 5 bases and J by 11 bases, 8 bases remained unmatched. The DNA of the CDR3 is TGTGCCACCAGCGCCCGGACAGGGGGTCTCGCTTTCTTT. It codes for CATSARTGGLAFF.

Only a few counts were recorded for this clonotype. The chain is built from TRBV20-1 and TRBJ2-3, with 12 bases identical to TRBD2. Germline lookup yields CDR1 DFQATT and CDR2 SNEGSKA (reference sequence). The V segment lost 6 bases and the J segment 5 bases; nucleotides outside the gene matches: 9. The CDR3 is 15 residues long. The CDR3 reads CSAPTSGRVGDTQYF. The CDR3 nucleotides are TGCAGTGCCCCGACTAGCGGGAGAGTGGGAGATACGCAGTATTTT.

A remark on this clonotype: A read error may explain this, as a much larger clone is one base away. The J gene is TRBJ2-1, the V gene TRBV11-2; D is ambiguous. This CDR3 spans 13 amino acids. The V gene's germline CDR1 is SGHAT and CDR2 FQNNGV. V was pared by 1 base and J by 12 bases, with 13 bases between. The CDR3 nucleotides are TGTGCCAGCAGCTTAGTGACTGGCCTCGCGCAGTTCTTC. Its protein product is CASSLVTGLAQFF.

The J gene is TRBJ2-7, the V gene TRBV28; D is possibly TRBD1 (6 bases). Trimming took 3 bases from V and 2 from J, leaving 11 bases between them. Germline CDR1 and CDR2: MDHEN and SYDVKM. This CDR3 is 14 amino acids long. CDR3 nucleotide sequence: TGTGCCAGCAGTTTGGGGACATTTCCCTACGAGCAGTACTTC. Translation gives CASSLGTFPYEQYF.

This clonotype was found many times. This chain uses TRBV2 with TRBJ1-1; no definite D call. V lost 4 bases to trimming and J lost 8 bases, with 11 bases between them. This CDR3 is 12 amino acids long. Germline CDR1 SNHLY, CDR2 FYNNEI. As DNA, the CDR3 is TGTGCCAGCAGTGCGAGGGTTGCCGAAGCTTTCTTT. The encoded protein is CASSARVAEAFF.

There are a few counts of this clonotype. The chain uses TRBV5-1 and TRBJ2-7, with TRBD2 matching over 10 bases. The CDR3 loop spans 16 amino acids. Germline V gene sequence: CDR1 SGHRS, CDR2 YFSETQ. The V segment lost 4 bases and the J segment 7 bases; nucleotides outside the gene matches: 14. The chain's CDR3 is CASSPLAGGRPGEQYF. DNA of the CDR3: TGCGCCAGCAGCCCATTAGCGGGAGGCCGACCGGGGGAGCAGTACTTC. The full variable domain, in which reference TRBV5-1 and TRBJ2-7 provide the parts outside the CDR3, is KAGVTQTPRYLIKTRGQQVTLSCSPISGHRSVSWYQQTPGQGLQFLFEYFSETQRNKGNFPGRFSGRQFSNSRSEMNVSTLELGDSALYLCASSPLAGGRPGEQYFGPGTRLTVT.

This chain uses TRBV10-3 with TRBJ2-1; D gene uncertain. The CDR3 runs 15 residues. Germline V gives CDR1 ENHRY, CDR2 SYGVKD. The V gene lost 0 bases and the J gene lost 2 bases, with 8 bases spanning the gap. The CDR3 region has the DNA TGTGCCATCAGTGAGTCTTCTAACCCCTACAATGAGCAGTTCTTC. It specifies CAISESSNPYNEQFF.

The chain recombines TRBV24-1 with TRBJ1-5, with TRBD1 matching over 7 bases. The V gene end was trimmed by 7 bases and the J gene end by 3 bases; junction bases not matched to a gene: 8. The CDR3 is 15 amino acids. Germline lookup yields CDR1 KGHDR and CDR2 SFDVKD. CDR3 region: CATSKKTGNNQPQHF. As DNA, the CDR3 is TGTGCCACCAGCAAAAAGACAGGGAACAATCAGCCCCAGCATTTT.

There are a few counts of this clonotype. CDR3 in amino acids: CASSAGGGRHQETQYF. Written as DNA, the CDR3 is TGTGCCAGCAGCGCCGGTGGCGGGAGGCACCAAGAGACCCAGTACTTC. The genes are TRBV9 and TRBJ2-5; 8 bases line up with TRBD2. The CDR3 length is 16 residues. J was trimmed by 0 bases and V by 3 bases; bases with no gene match: 7. In germline, CDR1 is SGDLS, CDR2 YYNGEE.

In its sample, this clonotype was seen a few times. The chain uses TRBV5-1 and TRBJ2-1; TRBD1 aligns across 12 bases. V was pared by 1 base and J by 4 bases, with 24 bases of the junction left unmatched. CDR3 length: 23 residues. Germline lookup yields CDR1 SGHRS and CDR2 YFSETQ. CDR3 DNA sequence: TGCGCCAGCAGCTTGTGGGGGGTCGTCCCGGGACAGGGGGCGTCCATAGATTACAATGAGCAGTTCTTC. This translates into CASSLWGVVPGQGASIDYNEQFF.

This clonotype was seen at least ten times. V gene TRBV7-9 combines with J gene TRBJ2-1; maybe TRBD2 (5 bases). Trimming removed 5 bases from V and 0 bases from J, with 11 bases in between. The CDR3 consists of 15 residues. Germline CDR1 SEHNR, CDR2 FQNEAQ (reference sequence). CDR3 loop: CASSLTSYSYNEQFF. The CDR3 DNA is TGTGCCAGCAGCCTCACTAGTTACTCCTACAATGAGCAGTTCTTC.

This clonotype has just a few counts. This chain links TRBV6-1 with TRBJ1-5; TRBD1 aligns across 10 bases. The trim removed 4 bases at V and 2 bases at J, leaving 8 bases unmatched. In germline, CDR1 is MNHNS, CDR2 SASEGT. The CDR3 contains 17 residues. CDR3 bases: TGTGCCAGCAGTGGATCGACAGGGGGCTCGGGCAATCAGCCCCAGCATTTT. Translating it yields CASSGSTGGSGNQPQHF.

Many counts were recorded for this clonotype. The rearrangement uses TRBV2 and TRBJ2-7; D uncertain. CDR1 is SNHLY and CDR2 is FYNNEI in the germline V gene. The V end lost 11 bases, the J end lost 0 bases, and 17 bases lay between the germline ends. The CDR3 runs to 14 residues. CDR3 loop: CASTGSVSSYEQYF. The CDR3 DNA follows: TGTGCCTCGACCGGCAGTGTGAGCTCCTACGAGCAGTACTTC.

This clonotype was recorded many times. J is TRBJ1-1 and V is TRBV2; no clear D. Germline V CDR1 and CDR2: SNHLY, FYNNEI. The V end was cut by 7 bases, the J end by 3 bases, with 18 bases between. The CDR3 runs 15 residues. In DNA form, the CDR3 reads TGTGCCAGCAACAAACCGGGCCCAAGGGACACTGAAGCTTTCTTT. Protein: CASNKPGPRDTEAFF.

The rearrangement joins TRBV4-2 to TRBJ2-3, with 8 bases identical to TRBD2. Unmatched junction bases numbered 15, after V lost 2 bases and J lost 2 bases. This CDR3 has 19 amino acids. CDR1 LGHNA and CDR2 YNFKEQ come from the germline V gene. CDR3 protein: CASSQPRGRAGGPTDTQYF. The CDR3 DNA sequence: TGTGCCAGCAGCCAACCCCGGGGGCGGGCGGGAGGCCCCACAGATACGCAGTATTTT.

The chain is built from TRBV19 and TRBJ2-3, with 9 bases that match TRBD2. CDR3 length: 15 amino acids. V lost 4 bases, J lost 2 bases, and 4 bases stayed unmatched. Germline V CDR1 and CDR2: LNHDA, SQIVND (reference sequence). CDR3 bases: TGTGCCAGTAGTACGGGACTAGCCATCACAGATACGCAGTATTTT. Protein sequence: CASSTGLAITDTQYF.

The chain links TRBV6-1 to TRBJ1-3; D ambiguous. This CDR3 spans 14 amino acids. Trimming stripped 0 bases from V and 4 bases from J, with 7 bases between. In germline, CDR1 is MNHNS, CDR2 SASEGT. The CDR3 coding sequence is TGTGCCAGCAGTGAAGCGCATTCGGGAAACACCATATATTTT. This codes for CASSEAHSGNTIYF.

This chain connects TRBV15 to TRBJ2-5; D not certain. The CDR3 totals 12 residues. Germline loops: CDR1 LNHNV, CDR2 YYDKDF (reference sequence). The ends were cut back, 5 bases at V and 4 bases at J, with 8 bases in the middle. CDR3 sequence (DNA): TGTGCCACCAGCGGGATAGGAGAGACCCAGTACTTC. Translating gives CATSGIGETQYF.